The 18 T cell receptor beta chains in this list originate from one sample, sequenced in a study of T cell responses to AZD1222 COVID-19 vaccine listed by TCRdb under 2021. This specimen's time point label, interpreted: baseline before first vaccination. To prepare the library, the immunoSEQ multiplex PCR assay was applied. TCRdb took over this immuneACCESS table, retaining in-frame rearrangements with V and J assigned. Such tables are incomplete; in checked studies, under half of the missing clones stem from an unresolved V gene, and the remainder is unexplained. This sample has around 100,000 clones in its table, and 80% to 90% of those were observed once. Of the sample, roughly 20% is held by the ten largest clones. Here the sequenced sample was peripheral blood, taken on day 0 of AZD1222 vaccination. The receptors were gathered from an adult in good health.

This clone is a singleton in its sample. This chain uses TRBV11-2 with TRBJ2-2; D gene uncertain. This CDR3 has 16 residues. With 4 bases removed from V and 0 bases from J, the gap between germline ends came to 12 bases. In germline, CDR1 is SGHAT, CDR2 FQNNGV. The DNA of the CDR3 is TGTGCCAGCAGCTACCAAGGGCTCGCGAACACCGGGGAGCTGTTTTTT. As protein: CASSYQGLANTGELFF.

The V call is TRBV7-9, the J call TRBJ1-1; no clear D. The V end lost 1 base, the J end lost 10 bases, and 4 bases lay between the germline ends. The CDR3 spans 10 residues. From germline, CDR1 is SEHNR and CDR2 FQNEAQ (reference sequence). CDR3 nucleotide sequence: TGTGCCAGCAGCTTAGTTGTAGCTTTCTTT. Translated, it gives CASSLVVAFF. The whole variable domain, remainder taken from reference TRBV7-9 and TRBJ1-1, is DTGVSQNPRHKITKRGQNVTFRCDPISEHNRLYWYRQTLGQGPEFLTYFQNEAQLEKSRLLSDRFSAERPKGSFSTLEIQRTEQGDSAMYLCASSLVVAFFGQGTRLTVV.

J is TRBJ2-2 and V is TRBV2; no firm D call. CDR3 size: 15 residues. Germline V gene sequence: CDR1 SNHLY, CDR2 FYNNEI. The V and J ends lost 3 bases and 0 bases respectively, with 8 bases between them. The CDR3 is CASSEQTANTGELFF. CDR3 in DNA: TGTGCCAGCAGTGAGCAGACCGCGAACACCGGGGAGCTGTTTTTT.

This clone was counted a single time. V and J are TRBV6-2 or TRBV6-3 and TRBJ1-5; D call uncertain. The V gene lost 0 bases and the J gene lost 3 bases, with 9 bases spanning the gap. CDR1 MNHEY and CDR2 SVGEGT come from the germline V gene. The CDR3 is 15 amino acids. CDR3 protein: CASSYSVGSNQPQHF. In nucleotides, the CDR3 is TGTGCCAGCAGTTACTCAGTGGGGTCCAATCAGCCCCAGCATTTT.

This sequence joins TRBV11-2 and TRBJ2-1; D is uncertain. Trimming removed 0 bases at V and 7 bases at J, with 4 bases between. CDR3 length: 12 residues. Germline values: CDR1 SGHAT, CDR2 FQNNGV. In DNA, the CDR3 is TGTGCCAGCAGCTTAGAGGGTAATGAGCAGTTCTTC. Translated, it gives CASSLEGNEQFF. Looking up the rest from reference TRBV11-2 and TRBJ2-1 gives the full variable domain: EAGVAQSPRYKIIEKRQSVAFWCNPISGHATLYWYQQILGQGPKLLIQFQNNGVVDDSQLPKDRFSAERLKGVDSTLKIQPAKLEDSAVYLCASSLEGNEQFFGPGTRLTVL.

The chain employs TRBV11-3 and TRBJ2-6; D may be TRBD2 (5 bases). The CDR3 contains 15 residues. Trimming removed 4 bases at V and 0 bases at J, with 7 bases between. Germline CDR1 SGHNT, CDR2 YENEEA. This CDR3 reads CASSSGVSGANVLTF. DNA for the CDR3: TGTGCCAGCAGCTCCGGGGTCTCTGGGGCCAACGTCCTGACTTTC.

CDR3 sequence (DNA): TGTGCCAGCAGCTATGAGACAGGGGATCGCTACGAGCAGTACTTC. This translates into CASSYETGDRYEQYF. V usage is TRBV6-2 or TRBV6-3 and J usage is TRBJ2-7; 8 nucleotides align to TRBD1. The CDR3 is 15 residues long. Germline lookup yields CDR1 MNHEY and CDR2 SVGEGT. J gave up 3 bases and V 6 bases, and 10 bases lay outside the gene matches.

This clone has a single count. The chain couples TRBV18 to TRBJ2-3, with 8 bases identical to TRBD2. Germline values: CDR1 KGHSH, CDR2 LQKENI. Trimming took 6 bases from V and 3 from J; bases not matched to a gene: 5. The CDR3 covers 14 residues. CDR3 nucleotide sequence: TGTGCCAGCTCCCTCAGCGGGAGTACAGATACGCAGTATTTT. The encoded protein is CASSLSGSTDTQYF.

The DNA of the CDR3 is TGTGCCAGTGGAGAGACCGGGGAGCTGTTTTTT. This gives the protein CASGETGELFF. The genes are TRBV3-1 (or the pseudogene TRBV3-2) and TRBJ2-2; D uncertain. The germline V gene encodes CDR1 LGHDT and CDR2 YNNKEL (reference sequence). Trimming pared 9 bases from V and 5 bases from J, leaving 7 bases between. There are 11 residues in the CDR3.

Points on this clone: Different DNA sequences within this sample yield the same CDR3. This rearrangement joins TRBV7-2 to TRBJ1-3, with a weak D call TRBD1 (5 bases). This CDR3 has 15 amino acids. The V end was cut by 1 base, the J end by 1 base, with 8 bases between. CDR1 and CDR2 (germline): SGHTA, FQGNSA. This CDR3 reads CASSLVGGSGNTIYF. CDR3 nucleotide sequence: TGTGCCAGCAGCTTAGTTGGGGGATCTGGAAACACCATATATTTT.

J is TRBJ2-5 and V is TRBV5-4; TRBD2 aligns across 13 bases. This CDR3 spans 16 amino acids. The germline V gene encodes CDR1 SGHNT and CDR2 YYREEE (reference sequence). J gave up 1 base and V 1 base, and 1 base lay outside the gene matches. The CDR3 sequence: CASSLTSGRAQETQYF. The CDR3 nucleotides are TGTGCCAGCAGCTTGACTAGCGGGAGGGCCCAAGAGACCCAGTACTTC. The full variable domain, completed using reference TRBV5-4 and TRBJ2-5, is ETGVTQSPTHLIKTRGQQVTLRCSSQSGHNTVSWYQQALGQGPQFIFQYYREEENGRGNFPPRFSGLQFPNYSSELNVNALELDDSALYLCASSLTSGRAQETQYFGPGTRLLVL.

This clone was observed a single time. This sequence joins TRBV7-9 and TRBJ2-1, with D hard to call. CDR1 is SEHNR and CDR2 is FQNEAQ in the germline V gene (reference sequence). The V end was cut by 2 bases, the J end by 8 bases, with 7 bases between. CDR3 size: 12 residues. CDR3 DNA sequence: TGTGCCAGCAGCTTATCGGGTGATGAGCAGTTCTTC. Its translation: CASSLSGDEQFF.

The CDR3 DNA follows: TGTGCCAGCAGTTACCTCCCGGGACAGTGGTCGTATGGCTACACCTTC. Translated, it gives CASSYLPGQWSYGYTF. The rearrangement uses TRBV6-2 or TRBV6-3 and TRBJ1-2, with 7 bases matching TRBD1. The CDR3 runs 16 residues. V shed 2 bases, J shed 5 bases, and the junction held 11 bases outside the gene matches. The V gene's germline CDR1 is MNHEY and CDR2 SVGEGT.

The chain employs TRBV7-2 and TRBJ2-1; TRBD2 aligns across 10 bases. The V gene's germline CDR1 is SGHTA and CDR2 FQGNSA. The CDR3 has 15 residues. V was pared by 3 bases and J by 5 bases, with 4 bases of the junction left unmatched. This chain's CDR3 is CASSLKLAGHNEQFF. CDR3 nucleotides: TGTGCCAGCAGCTTGAAACTAGCGGGACACAATGAGCAGTTCTTC. The variable domain in full, completed from reference TRBV7-2 and TRBJ2-1, reads GAGVSQSPSNKVTEKGKDVELRCDPISGHTALYWYRQSLGQGLEFLIYFQGNSAPDKSGLPSDRFSAERTGGSVSTLTIQRTQQEDSAVYLCASSLKLAGHNEQFFGPGTRLTVL.

This chain uses TRBV10-1 with TRBJ2-3; D remains ambiguous. Germline loops: CDR1 WNHNN, CDR2 SYGVQD (reference sequence). V gave up 0 bases and J gave up 7 bases, with 11 bases separating them. This CDR3 region has 14 residues. Here the CDR3 reads CASSESIVQNTQYF. DNA for the CDR3: TGCGCCAGCAGTGAGTCGATAGTACAAAATACGCAGTATTTT.

The chain carries TRBV11-1 and TRBJ2-1; 8 bases align to TRBD2. This CDR3 has 14 amino acids. V was pared by 1 base and J by 9 bases, with 5 bases of the junction left unmatched. Germline V gene sequence: CDR1 SGHAT, CDR2 FQDESV (reference sequence). CDR3 nucleotides: TGTGCCAGCAGCTTAGTCGGGAGGGCCCTTGAGCAGTTCTTC. It specifies CASSLVGRALEQFF.

The J gene is TRBJ1-5, the V gene TRBV28, with D unclear. The CDR3 spans 11 residues. Trimming left V 5 bases short and J 6 bases short, with 5 bases between. Looked up from germline, CDR1 is MDHEN and CDR2 is SYDVKM. The CDR3 DNA is TGTGCCAGCAGTATGGTTCAGCCCCAGCATTTT. Its protein product is CASSMVQPQHF.

V gene TRBV5-1 combines with J gene TRBJ2-7; a weak D match, TRBD2 (6 bases). The length of the CDR3 is 14 residues. Germline V gives CDR1 SGHRS, CDR2 YFSETQ. V lost 0 bases, J lost 4 bases, and 11 bases lay in between. The CDR3 is CASSLGGSGYEQYF. The CDR3 DNA sequence: TGCGCCAGCAGCTTGGGTGGAAGCGGGTACGAGCAGTACTTC.